This T cell receptor (beta chain) derives from a study of cytomegalovirus exposure and HLA in healthy donors. Regarding the study as a whole: Previous analysis showed most TCR beta V segments were productive about 87% or about 30% of the time.

On this clone itself: The antigen is not known.

V lost 8 bases to trimming and J lost 2 bases, with 14 bases between them. The germline V gene has CDR1 SNHLY and CDR2 FYNNEI. The CDR3 length is 14 residues. The study ran its PCR with 60 Vbeta and 13 Jbeta primers. Here immunoSEQ multiplex PCR was the method, and the copy in TCRdb shows in-frame clones only, minus some. This sample has around 97,000 clones, with around 82% found just once. This sequence was found in a woman younger than 35 in good health and CMV-seropositive. The sample comprised PBMCs. The V and J genes are TRBV2 and TRBJ2-3, with D possibly being TRBD1 (5 bases). The CDR3 reads CASFSFGATDTQYF. In DNA, the CDR3 is TGTGCCAGCTTTTCCTTTGGGGCCACAGATACGCAGTATTTT.